A selection of T cell receptor beta chains follows, all from one sample in a study of regulatory T cells in long-lasting Graves disease. TCRdb ran MiXCR on the multiplex PCR reads and lists one entry per CDR3 protein. The sample lists 450,000 to 650,000 distinct CDR3 sequences, about 16% occurring once. These records were also assigned to another study, of T cells in Graves' hyperthyroidism and ophthalmopathy.

Specimen: peripheral blood mononuclear cells (PBMCs), collected at new diagnosis, from a patient treated with antithyroid drugs. These receptors all come from a woman aged 35 to 59 with Graves disease. Both conserved end residues are part of each CDR3. Each record gives: V gene, D gene, J gene, clone size, CDR3 DNA, CDR3 protein. D genes are given only for firm matches. The size entry is marked missing in some rows and otherwise reads once, few, many or a size class.

TRBV6-1	-	TRBJ2-3	few	TGTGCCAGCAGTGAGGGAACAGCTCGCACAGATACGCAGTATTTT	CASSEGTARTDTQYF
TRBV7-9	TRBD1	TRBJ2-7	-	TGTGCCAGCAGCGGCGTTGGGACAGTCTCCGGGCAATCCTACGAGCAGTACTTC	CASSGVGTVSGQSYEQYF
TRBV5-6	TRBD1	TRBJ2-7	many	TGTGCCAGCAGCGGGGGACAGGAGAGCTCCTACGAGCAGTACTTC	CASSGGQESSYEQYF
TRBV14	TRBD2	TRBJ2-2	-	TGTGCCAGCAGCCAAGTTGGACTAGCGGGGAACACCGGGGAGCTGTTTTTT	CASSQVGLAGNTGELFF
TRBV6-2/TRBV6-3	-	TRBJ1-5	-	TGTGCCAGCAGGGACAGTTTGCATCAGCCCCAGCATTTT	CASRDSLHQPQHF
TRBV7-9	TRBD2	TRBJ2-3	-	TGTGCCAGCAGCCGGACTAGTTCGAGGACAGATACGCAGTATTTT	CASSRTSSRTDTQYF
TRBV28	-	TRBJ1-2	many	TGTGCCAGCAGTTTAATTCCGGGGGATAATGGCTACACCTTC	CASSLIPGDNGYTF
TRBV7-9	TRBD2	TRBJ2-1	many	TGTGCCAGCAGCGCTGGGACTAGCTACAATGAGCAGTTCTTC	CASSAGTSYNEQFF
TRBV7-9	-	TRBJ2-7	many	TGTGCCAGCAGCTTAGCTTACAGTGGCTCCTACGAGCAGTACTTC	CASSLAYSGSYEQYF
TRBV11-3	-	TRBJ2-1	few	TGTGCCAGCAGCTTAGATCTAAGTGGGGGGGCCCACAATGAGCAGTTCTTC	CASSLDLSGGAHNEQFF
TRBV5-1	-	TRBJ2-1	many	TGCGCCAGCAGTTCGGGGTCTTTAGCGCGTACCTACAATGAGCAGTTCTTC	CASSSGSLARTYNEQFF
TRBV5-1	TRBD2	TRBJ2-1	once	TGCGCCAGCAGCTTGGCATTAGCGGGGGGCCTTTCCCCAGAGCAGTTCTTC	CASSLALAGGLSPEQFF
TRBV2	-	TRBJ1-1	-	TGTGCCAGCAGTTCAGGCGCCCGAGGCACTGAAGCTTTCTTT	CASSSGARGTEAFF
TRBV24-1	-	TRBJ1-2	few	TGTGCCACCAGCGACAGGAGCTATGGCTACACCTTC	CATSDRSYGYTF
TRBV7-9	-	TRBJ1-1	few	TGTGCCAGCAGCTTAGGTGGAATTGAAGCTTTCTTT	CASSLGGIEAFF
TRBV2	TRBD1	TRBJ1-2	many	TGTGCCAGCAGTTTCGGCCGGGACAGAAACTATGGCTACACCTTC	CASSFGRDRNYGYTF
TRBV5-1	TRBD1	TRBJ2-3	-	TGCGCCAGCAGCTTGAAGGAACAGGGGGGCACAGATACGCAGTATTTT	CASSLKEQGGTDTQYF
TRBV12-3/TRBV12-4	-	TRBJ1-1	-	TGTGCCAGCAACCTCATTTGGAACACTGAAGCTTTCTTT	CASNLIWNTEAFF
TRBV11-2	TRBD2	TRBJ2-1	many	TGTGCCAGCAGCTTATCAGCGGGGGGTATGTTCGATGAGCAGTTCTTC	CASSLSAGGMFDEQFF
TRBV28	TRBD1	TRBJ1-1	many	TGTGCCAGCAGTCCACAGGGGGCTGAAGCTTTCTTT	CASSPQGAEAFF
TRBV5-6	TRBD1	TRBJ2-7	few	TGTGCCAGCAGCTTGGTGAGGGGACAGCCCTACGAGCAGTACTTC	CASSLVRGQPYEQYF
TRBV11-2	-	TRBJ1-2	-	TGTGCCAGCAGCTTAGCGATGGGTCAGTTCTATGGCTACACCTTC	CASSLAMGQFYGYTF
TRBV18	TRBD1	TRBJ2-7	few	TGTGCCAGCAGCCCCAGGGGGCCGGCCTACGAGCAGTACTTC	CASSPRGPAYEQYF
TRBV25-1	-	TRBJ1-4	few	TGTGCCAGCAGTGAATCCGGCAGCCCTAATGAAAAACTGTTTTTT	CASSESGSPNEKLFF
TRBV5-4	TRBD1	TRBJ1-2	few	TGTGCCAGCAGCTTGGTTGGACAGGCCAACTATGGCTACACCTTC	CASSLVGQANYGYTF
TRBV25-1	TRBD1	TRBJ2-7	few	TGTGCCAGCAGTGCAGGGTACGGGACAGGGGCTCTCGAGCAGTACTTC	CASSAGYGTGALEQYF
TRBV2	TRBD1	TRBJ2-1	many	TGTGCCAGCCTTAGGACAGGGGACTACAATGAGCAGTTCTTC	CASLRTGDYNEQFF
TRBV7-9	-	TRBJ2-1	many	TGTGCCAGCAGCTTAGTTACAGAGAGGGGCAATGAGCAGTTCTTC	CASSLVTERGNEQFF
TRBV9	-	TRBJ2-7	few	TGTGCCAGCAGCCCGAGTAGTAGAGGGGGCTACGAGCAGTACTTC	CASSPSSRGGYEQYF
TRBV10-3	-	TRBJ2-4	-	TGTGCCATCAGTGAGTCAAGGGAGACTTTAGCCAAAAACATTCAGTACTTC	CAISESRETLAKNIQYF
TRBV19	TRBD1	TRBJ1-3	few	TGTGCCAGTAGTACGGGACAGTTCCACTCTGGAAACACCATATATTTT	CASSTGQFHSGNTIYF
TRBV27	-	TRBJ1-2	many	TGTGCCAGCAGACTAGCGGGGGGGCTCTATGGCTACACCTTC	CASRLAGGLYGYTF
TRBV28	-	TRBJ2-3	many	TGTGCCAGCAGTCTACAAAGGGAAACAGATACGCAGTATTTT	CASSLQRETDTQYF
TRBV28	-	TRBJ1-4	many	TGTGCCAGCAGTCGTATTACCGCAACTAATGAAAAACTGTTTTTT	CASSRITATNEKLFF
TRBV20-1	TRBD2	TRBJ2-7	-	TGCAGTGCCCAGACTAGCGGGGGAAGCGAGCAGTACTTC	CSAQTSGGSEQYF
TRBV7-2	TRBD1	TRBJ1-6	-	TGTGCCAGCAGCCGGACAGGGGGTGGGTTTTCACCCCTCCACTTT	CASSRTGGGFSPLHF
TRBV2	-	TRBJ2-5	many	TGTGCCAGCACCGAAGTAGGAGAGGAGACCCAGTACTTC	CASTEVGEETQYF
TRBV20-1	TRBD2	TRBJ2-1	-	TGCAGTGCTCCTACCGGGACTAGCGGATTAAGCTCCTACAATGAGCAGTTCTTC	CSAPTGTSGLSSYNEQFF
TRBV9	-	TRBJ1-3	-	TGTGCCAGCAGCGTGAACACTGGAAACACCATATATTTT	CASSVNTGNTIYF
TRBV7-9	-	TRBJ1-1	many	TGTGCCAGCAGCCTCTCCCGGGACGTCTTTCTCTCGAACACTGAAGCTTTCTTT	CASSLSRDVFLSNTEAFF
TRBV10-3	-	TRBJ1-5	many	TGTGCCATCAGTGAGGTTGGCGGGAATCAGCCCCAGCATTTT	CAISEVGGNQPQHF
TRBV6-9	-	TRBJ2-1	-	TGTGCCAGCAGTTACCTTCGGGATGAGCAGTTCTTC	CASSYLRDEQFF
TRBV6-1	TRBD1	TRBJ1-1	many	TGTGCCAGCAGAATGGACAGGTACGAGCGGGCTTTCTTT	CASRMDRYERAFF